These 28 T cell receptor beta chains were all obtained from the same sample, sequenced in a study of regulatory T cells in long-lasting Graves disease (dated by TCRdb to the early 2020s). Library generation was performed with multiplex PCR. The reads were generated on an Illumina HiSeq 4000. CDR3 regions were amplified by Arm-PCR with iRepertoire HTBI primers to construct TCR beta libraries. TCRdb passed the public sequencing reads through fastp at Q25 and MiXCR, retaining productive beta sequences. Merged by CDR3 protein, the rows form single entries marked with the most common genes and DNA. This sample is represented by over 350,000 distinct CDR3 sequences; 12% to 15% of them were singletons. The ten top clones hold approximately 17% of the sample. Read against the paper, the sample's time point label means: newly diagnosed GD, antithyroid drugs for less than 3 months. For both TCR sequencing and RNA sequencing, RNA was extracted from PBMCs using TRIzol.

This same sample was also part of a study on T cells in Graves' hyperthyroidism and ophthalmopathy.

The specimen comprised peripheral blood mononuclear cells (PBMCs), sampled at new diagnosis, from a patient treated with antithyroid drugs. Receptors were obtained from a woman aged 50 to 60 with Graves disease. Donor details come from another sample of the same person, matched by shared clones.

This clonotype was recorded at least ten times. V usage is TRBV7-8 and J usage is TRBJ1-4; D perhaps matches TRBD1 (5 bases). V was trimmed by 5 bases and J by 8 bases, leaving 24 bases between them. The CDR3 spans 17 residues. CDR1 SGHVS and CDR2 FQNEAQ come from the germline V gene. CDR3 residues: CASSIIPQGRGGEKLFF. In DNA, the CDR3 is TGTGCCAGCAGCATTATCCCCCAGGGTCGGGGCGGCGAAAAACTGTTTTTT.

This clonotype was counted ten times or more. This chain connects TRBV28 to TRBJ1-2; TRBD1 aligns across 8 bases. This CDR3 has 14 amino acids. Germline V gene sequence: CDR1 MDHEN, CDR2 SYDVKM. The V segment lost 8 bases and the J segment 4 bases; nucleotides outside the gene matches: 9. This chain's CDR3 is CASVGTGTSYGYTF. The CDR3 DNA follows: TGTGCCAGCGTGGGGACAGGTACTAGCTATGGCTACACCTTC.

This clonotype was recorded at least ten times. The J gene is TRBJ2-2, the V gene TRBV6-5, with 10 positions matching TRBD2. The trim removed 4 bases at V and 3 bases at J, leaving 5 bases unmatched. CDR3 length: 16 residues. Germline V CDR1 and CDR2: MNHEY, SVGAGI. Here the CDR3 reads CASSSRGLAYTGELFF. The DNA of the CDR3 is TGTGCCAGCAGTTCCCGGGGACTAGCGTACACCGGGGAGCTGTTTTTT.

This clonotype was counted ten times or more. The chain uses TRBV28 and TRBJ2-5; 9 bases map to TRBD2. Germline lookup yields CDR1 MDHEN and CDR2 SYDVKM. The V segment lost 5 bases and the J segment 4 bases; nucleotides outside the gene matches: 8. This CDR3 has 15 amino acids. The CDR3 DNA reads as TGTGCCAGCAGTGGAAGCGGGAGGAGGGTAGAGACCCAGTACTTC. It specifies CASSGSGRRVETQYF.

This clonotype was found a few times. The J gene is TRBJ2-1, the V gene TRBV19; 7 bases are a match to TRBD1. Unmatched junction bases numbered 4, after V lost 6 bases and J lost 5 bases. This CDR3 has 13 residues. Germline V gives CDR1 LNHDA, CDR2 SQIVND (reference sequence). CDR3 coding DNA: TGTGCCAGTAGGGACAGGCCGAACAATGAGCAGTTCTTC. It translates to CASRDRPNNEQFF.

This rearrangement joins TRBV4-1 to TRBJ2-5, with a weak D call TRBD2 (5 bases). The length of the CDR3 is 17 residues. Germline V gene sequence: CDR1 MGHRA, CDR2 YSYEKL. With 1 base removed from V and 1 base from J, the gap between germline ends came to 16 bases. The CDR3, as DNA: TGCGCCAGCAGCCAAGGCTCCATATTCCGGGGCCAAGAGACCCAGTACTTC. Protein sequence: CASSQGSIFRGQETQYF.

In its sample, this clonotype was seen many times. CDR3 sequence reads: CASSLNYGGLFF. The CDR3 DNA reads TGTGCCAGCAGCTTAAATTACGGGGGACTGTTTTTT. The genes are TRBV7-2 and TRBJ1-4, with a tentative D call TRBD1 (5 bases). V was cut by 2 bases and J by 13 bases, with 11 bases left in between. The germline gives CDR1 SGHTA, CDR2 FQGNSA. The CDR3 covers 12 residues.

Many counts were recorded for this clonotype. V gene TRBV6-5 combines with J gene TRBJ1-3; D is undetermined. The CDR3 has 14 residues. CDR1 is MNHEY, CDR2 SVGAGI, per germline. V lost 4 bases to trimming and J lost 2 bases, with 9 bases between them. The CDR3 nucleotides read TGTGCCAGCAGTTCCGATTTTCCTGGAAACACCATATATTTT. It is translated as CASSSDFPGNTIYF.

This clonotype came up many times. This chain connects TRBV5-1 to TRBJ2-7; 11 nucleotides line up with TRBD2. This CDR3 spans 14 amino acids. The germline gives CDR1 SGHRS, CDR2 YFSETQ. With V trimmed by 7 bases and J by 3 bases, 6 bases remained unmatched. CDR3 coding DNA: TGCGCCAGCGGCCTAGCGGGAGGAGTCTACGAGCAGTACTTC. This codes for CASGLAGGVYEQYF.

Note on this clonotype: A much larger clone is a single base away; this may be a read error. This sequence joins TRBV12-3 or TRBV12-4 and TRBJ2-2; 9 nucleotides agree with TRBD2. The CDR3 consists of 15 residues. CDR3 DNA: TGTGTCAGCAGGGCGGGGGGGGCGGTCACCGGGGAGCTGTTTTTT. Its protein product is CVSRAGGAVTGELFF.

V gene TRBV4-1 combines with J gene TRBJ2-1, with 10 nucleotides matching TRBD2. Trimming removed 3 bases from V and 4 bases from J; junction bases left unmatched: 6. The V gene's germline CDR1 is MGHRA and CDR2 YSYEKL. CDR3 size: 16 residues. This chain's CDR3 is CASSQASGGQYNEQFF. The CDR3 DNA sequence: TGCGCCAGCAGCCAGGCTAGCGGGGGCCAATACAATGAGCAGTTCTTC.

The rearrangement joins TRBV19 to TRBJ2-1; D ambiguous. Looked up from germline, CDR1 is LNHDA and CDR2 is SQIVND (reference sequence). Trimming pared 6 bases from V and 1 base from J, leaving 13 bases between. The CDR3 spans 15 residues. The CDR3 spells CASRQHSPSYNEQFF. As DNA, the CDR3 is TGTGCCAGTAGACAACATAGCCCGTCCTACAATGAGCAGTTCTTC. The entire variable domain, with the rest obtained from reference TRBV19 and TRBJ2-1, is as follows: DGGITQSPKYLFRKEGQNVTLSCEQNLNHDAMYWYRQDPGQGLRLIYYSQIVNDFQKGDIAEGYSVSREKKESFPLTVTSAQKNPTAFYLCASRQHSPSYNEQFFGPGTRLTVL.

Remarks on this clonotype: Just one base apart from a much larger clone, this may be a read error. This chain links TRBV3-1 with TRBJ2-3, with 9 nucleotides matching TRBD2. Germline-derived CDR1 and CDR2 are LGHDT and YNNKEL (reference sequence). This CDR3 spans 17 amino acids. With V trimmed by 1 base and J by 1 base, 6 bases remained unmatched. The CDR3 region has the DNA TGTGCCAGCAGCCAAGGTTTTAGACTAGCGGGCACAGATACGCAGTATTTT. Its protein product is CASSQGFRLAGTDTQYF.

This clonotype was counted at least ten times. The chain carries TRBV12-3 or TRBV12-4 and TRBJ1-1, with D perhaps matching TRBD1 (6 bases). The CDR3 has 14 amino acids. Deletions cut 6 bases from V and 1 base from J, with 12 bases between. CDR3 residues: CASSLGQKNTEAFF. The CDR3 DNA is TGTGCCAGCAGCCTAGGACAGAAGAACACTGAAGCTTTCTTT.

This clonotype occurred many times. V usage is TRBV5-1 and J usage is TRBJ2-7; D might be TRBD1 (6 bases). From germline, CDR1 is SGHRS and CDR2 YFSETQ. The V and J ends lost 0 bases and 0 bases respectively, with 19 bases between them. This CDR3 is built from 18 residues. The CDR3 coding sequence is TGCGCCAGCAGCTTGGCACCATCTACAGGGCTGAGCTCCTACGAGCAGTACTTC. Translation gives CASSLAPSTGLSSYEQYF.

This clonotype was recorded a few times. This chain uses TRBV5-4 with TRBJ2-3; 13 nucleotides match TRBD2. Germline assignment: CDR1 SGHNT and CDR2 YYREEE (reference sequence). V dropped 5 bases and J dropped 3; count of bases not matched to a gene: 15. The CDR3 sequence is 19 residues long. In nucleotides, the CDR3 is TGTGCCAGCAGTTATTCTCCGGGACTAGCGGGAAGGGGTACAGATACGCAGTATTTT. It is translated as CASSYSPGLAGRGTDTQYF.

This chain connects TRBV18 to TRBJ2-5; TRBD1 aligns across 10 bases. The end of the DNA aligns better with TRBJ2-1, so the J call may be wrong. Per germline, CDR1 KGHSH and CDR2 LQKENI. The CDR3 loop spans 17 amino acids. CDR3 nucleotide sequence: TGTGCCAGCTCTTCTCAGGACCCCTCGGGACAGGGGATTGAGCAGTTCTTC. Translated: CASSSQDPSGQGIEQFF.

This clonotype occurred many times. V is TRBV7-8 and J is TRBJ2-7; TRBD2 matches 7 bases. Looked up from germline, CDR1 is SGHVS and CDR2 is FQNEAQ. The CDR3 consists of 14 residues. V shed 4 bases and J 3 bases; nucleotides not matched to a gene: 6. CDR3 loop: CASSYGTNRYEQYF. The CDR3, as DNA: TGTGCCAGCAGCTACGGGACTAACCGCTACGAGCAGTACTTC.

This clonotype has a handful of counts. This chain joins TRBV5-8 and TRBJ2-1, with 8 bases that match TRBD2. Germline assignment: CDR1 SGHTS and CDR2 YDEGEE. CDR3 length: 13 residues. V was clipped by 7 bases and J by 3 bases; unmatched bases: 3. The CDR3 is CASATSGYNEQFF. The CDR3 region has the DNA TGTGCCAGCGCTACTAGCGGCTACAATGAGCAGTTCTTC.

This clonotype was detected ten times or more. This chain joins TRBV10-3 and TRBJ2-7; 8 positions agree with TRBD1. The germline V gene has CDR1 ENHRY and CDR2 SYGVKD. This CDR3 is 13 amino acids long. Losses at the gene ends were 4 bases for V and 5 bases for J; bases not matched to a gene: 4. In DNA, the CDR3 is TGTGCCATCAGTGGGACAGGGTACCACGAGCAGTACTTC. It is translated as CAISGTGYHEQYF.

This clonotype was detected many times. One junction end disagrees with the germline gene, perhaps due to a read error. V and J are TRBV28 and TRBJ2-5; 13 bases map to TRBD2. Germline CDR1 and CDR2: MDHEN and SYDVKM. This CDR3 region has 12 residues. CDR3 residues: CASRGGLAGPQF. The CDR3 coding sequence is TGTGCCAGCAGAGGGGGACTAGCGGGGCCCCAATTC.

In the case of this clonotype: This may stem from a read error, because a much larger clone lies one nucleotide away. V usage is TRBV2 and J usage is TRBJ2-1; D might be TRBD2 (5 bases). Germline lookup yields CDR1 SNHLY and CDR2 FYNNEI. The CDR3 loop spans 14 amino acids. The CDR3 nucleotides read TGTGCCAGCAGTCCAACTAGGTCCTACAGTGAGCAGTTCTTC. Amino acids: CASSPTRSYSEQFF.

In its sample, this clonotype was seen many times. As DNA, the CDR3 is TGTGCCAGCAGTTTTTGGCTAGCGGGTGGAGGAAGCTCCTACGAGCAGTACTTC. Translating gives CASSFWLAGGGSSYEQYF. The chain has TRBV28 and TRBJ2-7; 8 bases fit TRBD2. V lost 3 bases to trimming and J lost 0 bases; unmatched junction nucleotides: 13. CDR3 length: 18 residues. CDR1 is MDHEN and CDR2 is SYDVKM in the germline V gene.

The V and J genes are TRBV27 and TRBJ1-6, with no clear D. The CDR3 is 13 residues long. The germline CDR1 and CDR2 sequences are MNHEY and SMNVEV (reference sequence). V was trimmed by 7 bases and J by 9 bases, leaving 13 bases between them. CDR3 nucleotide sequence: TGTGCCAGCACCCCAGGAGTCGGTTCACCCCTCCACTTT. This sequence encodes CASTPGVGSPLHF.

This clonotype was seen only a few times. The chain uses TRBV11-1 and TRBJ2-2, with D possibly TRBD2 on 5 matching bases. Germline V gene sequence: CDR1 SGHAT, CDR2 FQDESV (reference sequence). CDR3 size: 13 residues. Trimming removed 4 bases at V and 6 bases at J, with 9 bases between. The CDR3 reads CASSWGEAGELFF. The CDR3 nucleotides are TGTGCCAGCAGCTGGGGAGAGGCCGGGGAGCTGTTTTTT. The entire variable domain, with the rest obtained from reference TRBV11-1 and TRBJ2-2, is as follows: EAEVAQSPRYKITEKSQAVAFWCDPISGHATLYWYRQILGQGPELLVQFQDESVVDDSQLPKDRFSAERLKGVDSTLKIQPAELGDSAMYLCASSWGEAGELFFGEGSRLTVL.

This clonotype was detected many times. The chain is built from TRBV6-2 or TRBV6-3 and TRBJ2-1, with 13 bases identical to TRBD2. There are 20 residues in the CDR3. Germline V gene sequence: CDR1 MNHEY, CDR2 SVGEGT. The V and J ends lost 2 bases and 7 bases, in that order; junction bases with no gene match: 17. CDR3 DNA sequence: TGTGCCAGCAGTTACCCACTACGCCTTGGACTAGCGGGAGTGGGGAATGAGCAGTTCTTC. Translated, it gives CASSYPLRLGLAGVGNEQFF.

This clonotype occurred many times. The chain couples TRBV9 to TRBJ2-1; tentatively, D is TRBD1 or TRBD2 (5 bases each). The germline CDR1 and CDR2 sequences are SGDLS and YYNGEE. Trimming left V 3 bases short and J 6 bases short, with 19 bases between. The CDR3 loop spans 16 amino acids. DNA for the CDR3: TGTGCCAGCAGCGCTATACGGGGCAGTATAGCCAATGAGCAGTTCTTC. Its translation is CASSAIRGSIANEQFF. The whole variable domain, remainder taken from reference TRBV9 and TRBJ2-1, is DSGVTQTPKHLITATGQRVTLRCSPRSGDLSVYWYQQSLDQGLQFLIQYYNGEERAKGNILERFSAQQFPDLHSELNLSSLELGDSALYFCASSAIRGSIANEQFFGPGTRLTVL.

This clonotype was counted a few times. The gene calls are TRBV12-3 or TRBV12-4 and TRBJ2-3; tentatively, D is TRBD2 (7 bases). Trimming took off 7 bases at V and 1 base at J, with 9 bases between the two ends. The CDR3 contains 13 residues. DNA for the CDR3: TGTGCCAGCAAGGGGGGGGGCACAGATACGCAGTATTTT. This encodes CASKGGGTDTQYF.